This T cell receptor (beta chain) came from a study of T cell responses to AZD1222 COVID-19 vaccine. The method was immunoSEQ multiplex PCR; TCRdb's version includes in-frame clones alone and lacks a portion of them. The profile shows about 200,000 clones, approximately 92% of them singletons. V was shortened by 6 bases and J by 4 bases, with 15 bases between the two germline ends. In germline, CDR1 is MNHEY, CDR2 SVGAGI. The CDR3 spans 14 residues. As regards this clone: What it binds is unknown.

Overall study results and limits: With two AZD1222 doses given, Spike-specific TCR breadth and depth both rose. Repertoires were collected only later (after the peak T cell response had occurred). Seropositivity was recorded at baseline in only six AZD1222 recipients.

This material consisted of peripheral blood, taken 28 days after the second dose of the MenACWY control vaccine. This receptor was obtained from an adult who received the MenACWY meningococcal vaccine as a control. This chain uses TRBV6-5 with TRBJ1-1; a possible D gene is TRBD1 (6 bases). For the CDR3, the DNA is TGTGCCAGCAGGTTAGTACAGGGTCCCACTGAAGCTTTCTTT. Amino acids: CASRLVQGPTEAFF.